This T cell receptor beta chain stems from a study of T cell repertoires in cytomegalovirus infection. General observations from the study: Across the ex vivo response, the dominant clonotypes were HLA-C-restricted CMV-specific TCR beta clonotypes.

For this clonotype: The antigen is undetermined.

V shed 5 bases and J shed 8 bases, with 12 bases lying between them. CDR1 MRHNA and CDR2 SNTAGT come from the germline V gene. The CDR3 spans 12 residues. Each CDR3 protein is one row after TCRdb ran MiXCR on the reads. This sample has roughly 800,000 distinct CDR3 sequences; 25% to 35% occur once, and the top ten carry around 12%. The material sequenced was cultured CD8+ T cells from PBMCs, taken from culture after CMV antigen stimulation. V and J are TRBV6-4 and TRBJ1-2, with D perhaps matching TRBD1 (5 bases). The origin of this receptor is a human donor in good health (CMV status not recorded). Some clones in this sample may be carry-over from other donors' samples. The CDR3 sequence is CASSTGRGGYTF. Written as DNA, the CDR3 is TGTGCCAGCAGTACAGGCCGTGGCGGCTACACCTTC.